This TCR beta chain derives from a study of T cells in Graves' hyperthyroidism and ophthalmopathy. The ends were cut back, 5 bases at V and 6 bases at J, with 18 bases in the middle. The CDR3 totals 15 residues. Amplified TCR beta CDR3 regions came from RNA transcripts. The TCR CDR3 first-round RT-PCR relied on the HTBI primer set. One entry per CDR3 protein results from TCRdb running MiXCR on the multiplex PCR reads. The sample yields a few hundred thousand distinct CDR3 sequences, 15% to 19% seen once. In its sample, this clonotype was seen many times. Sample: blood. The chain joins TRBV5-7 to TRBJ2-1; D gene unclear. TRBV5-7 is given ORF status, its function remaining uncertain. The clonotype comes from a woman aged 25 to 39 with Graves' hyperthyroidism. This CDR3 reads CASRKTVGSSNEQFF. The CDR3 DNA reads as TGTGCCAGCAGAAAAACAGTGGGGTCGTCCAATGAGCAGTTCTTC.